This T cell receptor beta chain was documented in a study of cytomegalovirus exposure and HLA in healthy donors. Findings of the study overall: A missense variant in DCLRE1C was later tied to TCR beta V- and J-gene trimming.

Germline V gene data show CDR1 as SNHLY and CDR2 as FYNNEI. This CDR3 contains 14 residues. V was trimmed by 6 bases and J by 0 bases, leaving 11 bases between them. The PCR had 60 Vbeta and 13 Jbeta primers. TCRdb keeps only in-frame clones here, not all; method: immunoSEQ multiplex PCR. The data contain over 150,000 clones, about four fifths of them singletons. A few counts support this clone. As yet, its antigen is unknown. V is TRBV2 and J is TRBJ1-2; unclear D gene. The TCR originated in a male donor in good health and CMV-seropositive. The specimen sequenced was PBMCs. The CDR3 loop is CASSLFVANYGYTF. The CDR3 coding sequence is TGTGCCAGCAGCCTATTCGTGGCTAACTATGGCTACACCTTC.